This TCR beta chain was found in a study of cytomegalovirus exposure and HLA in healthy donors. Sequencing used immunoSEQ multiplex PCR; TCRdb keeps in-frame clones, though not all of them. The sample has roughly 280,000 clones, about 86% seen once. Material for sequencing was PBMCs. This receptor was identified in a woman aged 18 to 35 in good health and CMV-seronegative.

This chain's CDR3 is CASSLPGGYNSPLHF. The CDR3 bases are TGTGCCAGCAGCCTCCCCGGCGGTTATAATTCACCCCTCCACTTT. J is TRBJ1-6 and V is TRBV7-2; D gene ambiguous. CDR1 is SGHTA, CDR2 FQGNSA, per germline. Trimming removed 5 bases at V and 4 bases at J, with 12 bases between. The CDR3 contains 15 residues.